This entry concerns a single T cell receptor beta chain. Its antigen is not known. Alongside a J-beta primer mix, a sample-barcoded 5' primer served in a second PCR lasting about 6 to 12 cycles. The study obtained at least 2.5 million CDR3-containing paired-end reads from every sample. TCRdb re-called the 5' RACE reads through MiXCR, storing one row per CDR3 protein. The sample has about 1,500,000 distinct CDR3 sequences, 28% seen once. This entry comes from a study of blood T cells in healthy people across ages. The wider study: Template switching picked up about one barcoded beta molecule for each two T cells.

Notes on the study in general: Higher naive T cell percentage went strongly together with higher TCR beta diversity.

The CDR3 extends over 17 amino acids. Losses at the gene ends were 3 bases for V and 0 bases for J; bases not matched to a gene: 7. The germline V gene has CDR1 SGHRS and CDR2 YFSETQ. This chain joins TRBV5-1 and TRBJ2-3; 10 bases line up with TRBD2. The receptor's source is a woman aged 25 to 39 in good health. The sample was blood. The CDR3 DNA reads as TGCGCCAGCAGCTCTGGTAGCGGGGGGTCTAGCACAGATACGCAGTATTTT. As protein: CASSSGSGGSSTDTQYF.